This T cell receptor (beta chain) originates from a study of blood T cell repertoires in COVID-19. Study summary: Samples of COVID-19 (acute and convalescent) were obtained from the United States, Italy and Spain. Sample material is recorded as cDNA or gDNA derived from T cells, B-cell-depleted T cells, or PBMCs.

In the authors' methods: Counts of nucleated cells, estimated from reference gene primer amplification, were obtained. The assay was immunoSEQ multiplex PCR, and TCRdb's table has in-frame clones only and misses some. For V, J and clone size, that table is used; D and trimming come from the DNA. The sample lists about 200,000 clones, 88% occurring once. Trimming took off 1 base at V and 6 bases at J, with 7 bases between the two ends. The CDR3 loop spans 13 amino acids. Germline CDR1 reads SGHTA; CDR2 reads FQGNSA. V usage is TRBV7-2 and J usage is TRBJ2-1; D unresolved. The receptor was isolated from a man aged 40-49 years with active or convalescent COVID-19. Sample: peripheral blood. The CDR3 coding sequence is TGTGCCAGCAGCTTAGGCAGTGTCAATGAGCAGTTCTTC. Protein product: CASSLGSVNEQFF.